Listed here is a single T cell receptor (beta chain). Its antigen is currently unknown. The data derive from a study of cytomegalovirus exposure and HLA in healthy donors. Study findings and constraints: Judged likely to be a sequencing artifact was a cluster of highly shared sequence variants.

Germline V gene sequence: CDR1 SQVTM, CDR2 ANQGSEA. Trimming pared 6 bases from V and 1 base from J, leaving 15 bases between. The CDR3 extends over 14 amino acids. In the PCR, 60 Vbeta and 13 Jbeta primers were used. As handled by the study authors: Among the unique TCR beta chains that a later analysis counted, about 84 million in all, approximately 12 million were shared. The protocol was immunoSEQ multiplex PCR, while the TCRdb copy is restricted to in-frame clones and leaves out a portion. Clone size and V and J calls were adopted from that table, with D and trimming inferred from the DNA. The sample yields fewer than 250,000 clones, over 70% seen once.

The specimen sequenced was PBMCs. The clonotype was recovered from a woman between 18 and 30 years old in good health and CMV-seronegative. The V call is TRBV29-1, the J call TRBJ1-1, with D unclear. CDR3 nucleotides: TGCAGCGTCGACTCTGCCCTGGGGAACACTGAAGCTTTCTTT. Its translation is CSVDSALGNTEAFF.